This TCR beta chain was profiled in a study of cytomegalovirus exposure and HLA in healthy donors. Study-level background: Approximately 180 million T cells yielded approximately 100 million unique TCR beta sequences, as an earlier analysis found.

Of note for this clone: Antigen: not known.

Overall study findings and caveats: In a later analysis, at a false discovery rate of 0.05, roughly 17,000 TCR beta sequences were associated with HLA alleles.

Germline CDR1 is MGHRA and CDR2 is YSYEKL. The V end lost 3 bases, the J end lost 6 bases, and 12 bases lay between the germline ends. This CDR3 has 14 amino acids. Both 60 Vbeta primers and 13 Jbeta primers went into the PCR. Data came from immunoSEQ multiplex PCR; TCRdb stores just in-frame clones and leaves some out. The profile shows under 150,000 clones, around 81% of them singletons. The V call is TRBV4-1, the J call TRBJ2-1, with unresolved D. The sequence was obtained from a woman aged 25 to 39 in good health and CMV-seronegative. The sequencing input was PBMCs. CDR3 in amino acids: CASSQYLEPNEQFF. The CDR3 nucleotides read TGCGCCAGCAGCCAGTACCTAGAGCCCAATGAGCAGTTCTTC.